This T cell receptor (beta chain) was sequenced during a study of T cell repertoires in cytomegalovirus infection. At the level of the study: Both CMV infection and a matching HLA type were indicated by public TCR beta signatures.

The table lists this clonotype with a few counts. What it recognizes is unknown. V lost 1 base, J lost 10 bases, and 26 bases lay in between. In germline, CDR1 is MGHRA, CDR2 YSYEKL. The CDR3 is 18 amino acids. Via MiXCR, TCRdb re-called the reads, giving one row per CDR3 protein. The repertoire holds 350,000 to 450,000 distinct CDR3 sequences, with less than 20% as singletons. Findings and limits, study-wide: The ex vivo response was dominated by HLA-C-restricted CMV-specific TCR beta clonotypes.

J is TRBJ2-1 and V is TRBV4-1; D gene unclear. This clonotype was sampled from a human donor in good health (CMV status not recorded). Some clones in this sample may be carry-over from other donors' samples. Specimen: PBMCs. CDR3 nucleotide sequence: TGCGCCAGCAGCCAAGTCTCATTCTGGAGACGGGCGACCTACGAGCAGTTCTTC. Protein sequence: CASSQVSFWRRATYEQFF.